The table lists the clone carrying this TCR beta chain with many counts. Antigen specificity is unknown. All patients reached thyroid surgery having received no treatment beforehand. This entry comes from a study of metastatic and nonmetastatic thyroid tumors. The overall study: Repertoire data that came from the blood and tumor or nodule tissue of malignant and benign thyroid patients were compared. Findings of the study overall: Within blood and tumor, benign nodules reportedly had significantly lower TCR beta diversity than malignant thyroid tumors did.

Authors' methods: A classifier of distant metastasis in papillary thyroid cancer was built from CDR3 differences (across clinicopathological groups). TCRdb re-clonotyped the PCR reads through MiXCR. The V and J calls reflect TCRdb's pipeline rather than the authors' work. The data show some 28,000 clones, with 23% seen just once and 2.4% held by the top ten. Trimming took off 0 bases at V and 2 bases at J, with 16 bases between the two ends. The CDR3 contains 17 residues. Germline V CDR1 and CDR2: MGHRA, YSYEKL. The chain links TRBV4-1 to TRBJ2-5; D is undetermined. This TCR derives from a female donor with papillary thyroid cancer or a benign thyroid nodule (not recorded which). Some clones in this sample may be carry-over from other donors' samples. The sequenced sample consisted of blood. The CDR3 reads CASSQDPPNTIQETQYF. The CDR3 nucleotides read TGCGCCAGCAGCCAAGACCCCCCGAACACTATACAAGAGACCCAGTACTTC.